This T cell receptor beta chain came from a study of T cell changes during pregnancy in multiple sclerosis. This clone has just one count. V was clipped by 0 bases and J by 1 base, with 5 bases between them. The length of the CDR3 is 14 residues. CDR1 and CDR2 (germline): LGHNA, YNFKEQ. Method: immunoSEQ multiplex PCR; TCRdb's copy keeps in-frame clones and lacks some. The sample has around 36,000 clones, around 94% seen once. J is TRBJ2-3 and V is TRBV4-2; D is undetermined. The sequencing used peripheral blood, collected before pregnancy. The source is a female donor with multiple sclerosis, enrolled in a pregnancy study. The CDR3 protein is CASSQDPGTDTQYF. For the CDR3, the DNA is TGTGCCAGCAGCCAAGACCCAGGCACAGATACGCAGTATTTT.